The 5 T cell receptor beta chains listed next were all sequenced from one sample in a study of T cells after posttransplantation cyclophosphamide. This table comes from immunoSEQ multiplex PCR, and its TCRdb copy is limited to in-frame clones, with some not included. This sample carries tens of thousands of clones, 85% to 95% of them seen once, and the ten largest clones take around 3%. The specimen was PBMCs. Source of these receptors: a woman aged 45-65 years in good health and a related stem cell transplant donor.

The chain has TRBV6-6 and TRBJ1-2; a possible D gene is TRBD1 (5 bases). V lost 6 bases and J lost 4, with 12 bases in between. Germline values: CDR1 MNHNY, CDR2 SVGAGI (reference sequence). The CDR3 covers 13 residues. The CDR3 DNA reads TGTGCCAGCAGACCAACAGGCCGCTATGGCTACACCTTC. Translating it yields CASRPTGRYGYTF.

V gene TRBV11-2 combines with J gene TRBJ2-1, with D possibly being TRBD2 (6 bases). The ends were cut back, 7 bases at V and 8 bases at J, with 18 bases in the middle. The CDR3 sequence is 14 residues long. The germline gives CDR1 SGHAT, CDR2 FQNNGV. The CDR3 reads CASTRDGSFDEQFF. Here the CDR3 DNA reads TGTGCCAGCACCCGGGACGGGAGTTTCGATGAGCAGTTCTTC.

In its sample, this clone was seen once. The chain combines TRBV19 with TRBJ1-1, with D possibly matching TRBD1 (6 bases). Germline V gives CDR1 LNHDA, CDR2 SQIVND (reference sequence). V dropped 6 bases and J dropped 7 bases, with 15 bases sitting between them. This CDR3 has 13 residues. The CDR3 DNA follows: TGTGCCAGTAGAACAGACAGGTTTGTTGAAGCTTTCTTT. Its translation: CASRTDRFVEAFF.

The V and J genes are TRBV27 and TRBJ1-2; tentative D call: TRBD1 (5 bases). Germline V CDR1 and CDR2: MNHEY, SMNVEV (reference sequence). This CDR3 has 13 amino acids. Trimming stripped 5 bases from V and 6 bases from J, with 13 bases between. The CDR3 DNA is TGTGCCAGCAGTCCCTTGGGGCCAAATGGCTACACCTTC. Translated, it gives CASSPLGPNGYTF.

The genes are TRBV10-1 and TRBJ2-1; TRBD2 aligns across 9 bases. V shed 3 bases and J 4 bases; nucleotides not matched to a gene: 7. CDR1 is WNHNN, CDR2 SYGVQD, per germline (reference sequence). The CDR3 spans 16 residues. The CDR3 spells CASSDAGGLSYNEQFF. The CDR3 DNA sequence: TGCGCCAGCAGTGACGCGGGGGGGCTTTCTTACAATGAGCAGTTCTTC.